One and the same sample provided the 6 T cell receptor beta chains below, sequenced in a study of T-cell reconstitution after alpha-beta-depleted transplantation in children. Preparing the TCRbeta library involved the use of unique molecular identifiers. TCRdb fed the PCR reads into MiXCR, producing one record per CDR3 protein. The data hold some 500,000 distinct CDR3 sequences, with around 17% observed a single time. Specimen: PBMCs from the stem cell graft donor, collected from the stem cell graft. These TCRs come from a human donor who donated a stem cell graft to a child with acute lymphoblastic leukemia.

The CDR3 nucleotides read TGTGCCAGCAGCCAACTTGGTGACAATGAGCAGTTCTTC. Its protein product is CASSQLGDNEQFF. The chain has TRBV4-2 and TRBJ2-1, with D hard to call. Trimming pared 2 bases from V and 5 bases from J, leaving 7 bases between. This CDR3 has 13 residues. Germline CDR1 is LGHNA and CDR2 is YNFKEQ.

The V gene is TRBV6-1, the J gene TRBJ2-2; perhaps D is TRBD1 or TRBD2 (5 bases each). The length of the CDR3 is 15 residues. Trimming removed 0 bases from V and 9 bases from J, with 14 bases in between. Germline values: CDR1 MNHNS, CDR2 SASEGT. The CDR3 DNA reads TGTGCCAGCAGTGAAGCGCCTCGGGGCACATGGGAGCTGTTTTTT. Its protein is CASSEAPRGTWELFF.

This chain joins TRBV11-1 and TRBJ2-7, with 10 bases matching TRBD2. The germline V gene has CDR1 SGHAT and CDR2 FQDESV (reference sequence). The junction had 13 bases not matched to a gene; V was cut back by 0 bases and J by 5 bases. This CDR3 region has 18 residues. Here the CDR3 reads CASSLAALRSGRDHEQYF. CDR3 sequence (DNA): TGTGCCAGCAGCTTAGCAGCACTACGGAGCGGGAGGGACCACGAGCAGTACTTC.

This clonotype appeared a few times. The chain is built from TRBV29-1 and TRBJ1-2, with D unclear. V lost 6 bases, J lost 7 bases, and 15 bases lay in between. Germline values: CDR1 SQVTM, CDR2 ANQGSEA. The length of the CDR3 is 12 residues. The CDR3 reads CSVDLTNAGYTF. The CDR3 DNA is TGCAGCGTAGACCTGACAAACGCTGGCTACACCTTC.

This clonotype has at least ten counts. The CDR3 loop reads CASSPAGSPLHF. The DNA for the CDR3 is TGCGCCAGCAGCCCCGCTGGCTCACCCCTCCACTTT. The chain is built from TRBV5-1 and TRBJ1-6; D is uncertain. Germline assignment: CDR1 SGHRS and CDR2 YFSETQ. The CDR3 is 12 amino acids. V lost 4 bases to trimming and J lost 10 bases, with 9 bases between them.

This clonotype showed up many times. At one end, the junction sequence differs from germline, possibly due to a read error. This chain joins TRBV7-9 and TRBJ2-7; D is unclear. The germline CDR1 and CDR2 sequences are SEHNR and FQNEAQ (reference sequence). This CDR3 region has 14 residues. This chain's CDR3 is CASSLVDIAYEQYF. CDR3 DNA sequence: TGCGCCAGCAGCTTGGTAGACATCGCGTACGAGCAGTACTTC. Based on the CDR3 plus reference TRBV7-9 and TRBJ2-7, the full variable domain is DTGVSQNPRHKITKRGQNVTFRCDPISEHNRLYWYRQTLGQGPEFLTYFQNEAQLEKSRLLSDRFSAERPKGSFSTLEIQRTEQGDSAMYLCASSLVDIAYEQYFGPGTRLTVT.